These 18 T cell receptor beta chains were all obtained from the same sample, sequenced in a study of T cells expressing NK-cell markers. From its re-call of the 5' RACE reads, TCRdb lists each CDR3 protein once, without DNA. In all, the sample yields about 170,000 distinct CDR3 sequences. The sample taken for sequencing was blood T cells: a sorted CD56 or NKG2C T cell subset, CD4+ or CD8+ T cells, or bulk PBMC T cells (not recorded which). These receptors were collected from a man aged 18-75 years in good health.

The rearrangement uses TRBV3-1 and TRBJ2-5; TCRdb indicates TRBD2, and absent DNA this call remains unverified. The CDR3 has 15 amino acids. Germline-derived CDR1 and CDR2 are LGHDT and YNNKEL (reference sequence). CDR3 sequence reads: CASSPRLAGQETQYF.

The chain carries TRBV21-1 and TRBJ1-1; absent DNA, TCRdb's TRBD1 call cannot be checked. TRBV21-1 is shown as a pseudogene. The CDR3 is made up of 14 amino acids. CDR3 in amino acids: CASSKRDTNTEAFF.

CDR3 sequence reads: CASIPGTARTYEQYF. This rearrangement joins TRBV2 to TRBJ2-7; no DNA is available, so the TRBD1 call from TCRdb remains unchecked. The CDR3 covers 15 residues. Germline-derived CDR1 and CDR2 are SNHLY and FYNNEI.

The rearrangement links TRBV15 to TRBJ1-2; the TCRdb D gene call, TRBD1, has no DNA to confirm it. This CDR3 contains 14 residues. CDR1 is LNHNV, CDR2 YYDKDF, per germline (reference sequence). The CDR3 protein is CATSRGAQGYGYTF.

This chain joins TRBV7-8 and TRBJ2-6; TCRdb calls TRBD1, which cannot be checked without DNA. The CDR3 totals 16 residues. Looked up from germline, CDR1 is SGHVS and CDR2 is FQNEAQ. CDR3 sequence: CASSLVSGYGANVLTF.

CDR3 sequence reads: CASSLGQGVVLLDQETQYF. The chain combines TRBV7-8 with TRBJ2-5; without DNA, the TCRdb call of TRBD1 cannot be checked. This CDR3 region has 19 residues. Germline CDR1 SGHVS, CDR2 FQNEAQ.

V gene TRBV27 combines with J gene TRBJ2-4; no DNA is available, so the TRBD2 call from TCRdb remains unchecked. The CDR3 loop spans 21 amino acids. The V gene's germline CDR1 is MNHEY and CDR2 SMNVEV (reference sequence). The CDR3: CASRNLRTSGGANVAKNIQYF.

This rearrangement joins TRBV6-5 to TRBJ2-7; TCRdb selects TRBD1, and the lack of DNA leaves this call unchecked. CDR1 and CDR2 from the germline V gene are MNHEY and SVGAGI. The CDR3 runs 16 residues. This CDR3 reads CASSYDLGTGSYEQYF.

This sequence joins TRBV19 and TRBJ2-7; the D call of TRBD2 rests on TCRdb alone, since no DNA is present to check it. Germline CDR1 reads LNHDA; CDR2 reads SQIVND (reference sequence). The CDR3 runs 15 residues. This CDR3 is CASSIGAGTGYEQYF.

This chain connects TRBV4-1 to TRBJ1-5. The CDR3 covers 16 residues. CDR1 MGHRA and CDR2 YSYEKL come from the germline V gene. CDR3 in amino acids: CASSQERIGGNQPQHF.

This chain links TRBV7-9 with TRBJ1-6; TCRdb's assignment of TRBD1 cannot be checked, as there is no DNA. The CDR3 contains 16 residues. Germline loops: CDR1 SEHNR, CDR2 FQNEAQ (reference sequence). The CDR3 loop is CASRGDGSSYNSPLHF.

This rearrangement joins TRBV23-1 to TRBJ1-4. TRBV23-1 is placed among ORFs of uncertain function. The CDR3 covers 14 residues. CDR3 sequence reads: CASSRNTVHEKLFF.

CDR3 protein: CASRETGSGNTIYF. The gene calls are TRBV6-1 and TRBJ1-3. The germline V gene encodes CDR1 MNHNS and CDR2 SASEGT. This CDR3 has 14 residues.

The V call is TRBV7-9, the J call TRBJ2-1; TCRdb lists TRBD1, though no DNA is available to test this call. Germline V CDR1 and CDR2: SEHNR, FQNEAQ (reference sequence). CDR3 length: 16 residues. This chain's CDR3 is CASSLPAGSGQGEQFF.

V and J are TRBV21-1 and TRBJ1-2. TRBV21-1 counts as a pseudogene. The CDR3 covers 16 residues. The CDR3 loop is CASSKARCSDLYGYTF.

The chain links TRBV20-1 to TRBJ1-1; TCRdb gives TRBD1 as the D gene, but with no DNA this cannot be confirmed. CDR1 and CDR2 from the germline V gene are DFQATT and SNEGSKA (reference sequence). This CDR3 is 16 amino acids long. The CDR3 sequence is CSARDREGTGGTEAFF.

This sequence joins TRBV12-3 or TRBV12-4 and TRBJ1-3. The CDR3 loop spans 15 amino acids. This CDR3 is CASREVQISGNTIYF.

The chain uses TRBV24-1 and TRBJ2-1; as DNA is missing, the TRBD1 call by TCRdb cannot be tested. In germline, CDR1 is KGHDR, CDR2 SFDVKD. The CDR3 is 16 residues long. CDR3 sequence reads: CATSDPPGGSDNEQFF.